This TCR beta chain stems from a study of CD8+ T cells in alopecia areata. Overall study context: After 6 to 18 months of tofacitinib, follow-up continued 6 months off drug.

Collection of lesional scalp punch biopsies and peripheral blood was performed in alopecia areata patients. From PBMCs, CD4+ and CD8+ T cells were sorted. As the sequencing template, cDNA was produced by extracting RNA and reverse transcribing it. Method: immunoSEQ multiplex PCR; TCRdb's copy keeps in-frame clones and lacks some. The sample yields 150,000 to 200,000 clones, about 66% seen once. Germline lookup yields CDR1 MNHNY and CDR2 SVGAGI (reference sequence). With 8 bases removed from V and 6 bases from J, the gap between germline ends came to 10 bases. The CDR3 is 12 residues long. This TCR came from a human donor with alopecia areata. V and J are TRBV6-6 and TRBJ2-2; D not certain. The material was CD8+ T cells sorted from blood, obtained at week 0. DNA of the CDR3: TGTGCCAGCTGTGACCATCCCGGGGAGCTGTTTTTT. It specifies CASCDHPGELFF.